This passage covers 16 T cell receptor beta chains from one sample sequenced in a study of CD8 T cells in Susac syndrome. The RNA, about 0.5 to 1 ug, was put through reverse transcription using random hexamers. One entry per CDR3 protein results from TCRdb running MiXCR on the immunoSEQ multiplex PCR reads. The sample contains around 200,000 distinct CDR3 sequences, under 97% of which appear only once. The specimen was CD4+ T cells from PBMCs. The receptors shown here come from a human donor with multiple sclerosis.

This sequence joins TRBV27 and TRBJ2-7; 8 bases map to TRBD1. Germline CDR1 MNHEY, CDR2 SMNVEV (reference sequence). CDR3 size: 13 residues. V trimming: 5 bases; J trimming: 3 bases; junction bases outside the gene matches: 3. The CDR3 DNA sequence: TGTGCCAGCAGTAGGGACAGGTTCTACGAGCAGTACTTC. This sequence encodes CASSRDRFYEQYF.

V usage is TRBV20-1 and J usage is TRBJ2-2; maybe TRBD1 (6 bases). The CDR3 is 14 residues long. Looked up from germline, CDR1 is DFQATT and CDR2 is SNEGSKA (reference sequence). Between the trimmed V and J ends, which lost 0 bases and 6 bases, there was a span of 11 bases. CDR3 bases: TGCAGTGCTAGAGATACCCAGGGGCCCGGGGAGCTGTTTTTT. Translation: CSARDTQGPGELFF.

The V and J genes are TRBV7-8 and TRBJ1-2; possible D gene TRBD1, 5 bases. This CDR3 has 15 residues. Trimming cost V 0 bases and J 4 bases, with 12 bases left between them. Per germline, CDR1 SGHVS and CDR2 FQNEAQ. CDR3 residues: CASSLAGQGRYGYTF. DNA of the CDR3: TGTGCCAGCAGCTTAGCTGGTCAGGGCCGCTATGGCTACACCTTC.

The chain's CDR3 is CASSSGNSNTEAFF. The CDR3 DNA follows: TGCGCCAGCAGCTCCGGGAATTCGAACACTGAAGCTTTCTTT. The V call is TRBV5-1, the J call TRBJ1-1, with no clear D. Germline loops: CDR1 SGHRS, CDR2 YFSETQ. The CDR3 extends over 14 amino acids. V was clipped by 3 bases and J by 1 base, with 10 bases between them.

V and J are TRBV10-1 and TRBJ2-5; D remains unclear. Looked up from germline, CDR1 is WNHNN and CDR2 is SYGVQD (reference sequence). The CDR3 is made up of 14 amino acids. V lost 0 bases to trimming and J lost 7 bases, with 12 bases between them. This CDR3 reads CASSESRTSWTQYF. The CDR3 DNA is TGCGCCAGCAGTGAGTCGAGAACCTCGTGGACCCAGTACTTC.

This clonotype has just a few counts. The rearrangement links TRBV2 to TRBJ2-1; D is perhaps TRBD1 (6 bases). Trimming shortened V by 2 bases and J by 0 bases, and 8 bases separated the two germline ends. Germline V gene data show CDR1 as SNHLY and CDR2 as FYNNEI. CDR3 length: 15 amino acids. CDR3 region: CASSEQGSSYNEQFF. CDR3 coding DNA: TGTGCCAGCAGTGAACAGGGGAGCTCCTACAATGAGCAGTTCTTC.

V is TRBV4-1 and J is TRBJ2-3; TRBD2 aligns across 9 bases. The CDR3 runs 17 residues. V lost 1 base to trimming and J lost 2 bases; unmatched junction nucleotides: 7. Germline lookup yields CDR1 MGHRA and CDR2 YSYEKL. DNA for the CDR3: TGCGCCAGCAGCCAAGCCCCACTAGCGGGTTACACAGATACGCAGTATTTT. It is translated as CASSQAPLAGYTDTQYF.

CDR3 residues: CSASTGKSYGYTF. DNA of the CDR3: TGCAGTGCTAGCACAGGGAAATCCTATGGCTACACCTTC. V is TRBV20-1 and J is TRBJ1-2, with D perhaps TRBD1 (6 bases). In germline, CDR1 is DFQATT, CDR2 SNEGSKA (reference sequence). The germline V and J ends were trimmed by 3 bases and 4 bases, with 12 bases remaining between them. The CDR3 spans 13 residues.

V gene TRBV28 combines with J gene TRBJ2-7; D possibly corresponds to TRBD2 (6 bases). From germline, CDR1 is MDHEN and CDR2 SYDVKM. V was pared by 3 bases and J by 2 bases, with 11 bases between. This CDR3 is 14 amino acids long. CDR3 bases: TGTGCCAGCAGTTTCCGGGGGTCAGCCTACGAGCAGTACTTC. It codes for CASSFRGSAYEQYF.

The chain is built from TRBV3-1 and TRBJ2-5; D possibly uses TRBD1 or TRBD2 (6 bases each). CDR1 and CDR2 (germline): LGHDT, YNNKEL (reference sequence). The germline V and J ends were trimmed by 4 bases and 2 bases, with 20 bases remaining between them. The CDR3 runs 17 residues. The CDR3 region is CASSLEGGSRAQETQYF. Written as DNA, the CDR3 is TGTGCCAGCAGCCTAGAAGGGGGGTCTCGGGCTCAAGAGACCCAGTACTTC.

This chain joins TRBV29-1 and TRBJ2-7; D not certain. The CDR3 covers 11 residues. Trimming took 4 bases from V and 2 from J, leaving 6 bases between them. Germline V gene sequence: CDR1 SQVTM, CDR2 ANQGSEA. The CDR3 here is CSVASAYEQYF. CDR3 DNA sequence: TGCAGCGTTGCCAGCGCCTACGAGCAGTACTTC.

This chain connects TRBV20-1 to TRBJ2-3; D is possibly TRBD2 (6 bases). The CDR3 length is 16 residues. Looked up from germline, CDR1 is DFQATT and CDR2 is SNEGSKA (reference sequence). Trimming left V 3 bases short and J 2 bases short, with 18 bases between. The CDR3 sequence is CSARRRGSLSTDTQYF. The CDR3 DNA follows: TGCAGTGCTAGGCGGAGGGGTAGCCTTTCCACAGATACGCAGTATTTT.

V gene TRBV18 combines with J gene TRBJ1-6; D is possibly TRBD1 (5 bases). CDR1 is KGHSH, CDR2 LQKENI, per germline. The CDR3 has 14 amino acids. V lost 2 bases and J 6 bases, leaving 8 bases between the germline ends. CDR3 protein: CASSPRDGNSPLHF. CDR3 bases: TGTGCCAGCTCACCAAGGGACGGTAATTCACCCCTCCACTTT.

This sequence joins TRBV30 and TRBJ1-2; no definite D call. V dropped 0 bases and J dropped 8 bases, with 13 bases sitting between them. CDR1 is GTSNPN, CDR2 SVGIG, per germline (reference sequence). The CDR3 extends over 13 amino acids. The CDR3 DNA is TGTGCCTGGAGTGTAAGGTCTGCCCTCGGCTACACCTTC. It is translated as CAWSVRSALGYTF.

This sequence joins TRBV12-3 or TRBV12-4 and TRBJ2-7; 9 nucleotides align to TRBD2. V trimming: 2 bases; J trimming: 4 bases; junction bases outside the gene matches: 3. The CDR3 is 14 amino acids. CDR3 amino acids: CASSLQAGGYEQYF. DNA of the CDR3: TGTGCCAGCAGTTTACAAGCGGGGGGATACGAGCAGTACTTC.

The CDR3 region has the DNA TGTGCCAGCGGACAAGGGCAGCGCTATGGCTACACCTTC. Translation gives CASGQGQRYGYTF. This chain links TRBV5-8 with TRBJ1-2; D may be TRBD1 (5 bases). The germline V gene encodes CDR1 SGHTS and CDR2 YDEGEE. V gave up 7 bases and J gave up 4 bases, with 14 bases separating them. There are 13 residues in the CDR3.